Sequencing of this TCR beta chain was carried out in a study of human T cells and chemical hapten exposure. There are a few counts of this clonotype. This CDR3 has 14 residues. V was trimmed by 8 bases and J by 1 base, leaving 12 bases between them. Time point given: patch test 2, 6 weeks after DPC sensitization. Treatment in this sample: therapeutic diphenylcyclopropenone sensitization with weekly scalp DPC. The total RNA was obtained from whole blood that was not fractionated. In TCRdb, the RACE reads were re-called with MiXCR into one record per CDR3 protein. The sample has hundreds of thousands of distinct CDR3 sequences, nearly 6.5% seen once.

This receptor was obtained from a woman between 18 and 29 years old with alopecia areata. Some clones in this sample may be carry-over from other donors' samples. Here the sequenced sample was whole blood, taken in connection with sensitization to the hapten diphenylcyclopropenone (DPC). The gene calls are TRBV12-3 or TRBV12-4 and TRBJ2-1; the D is unclear. CDR3 DNA: TGTGCCAGCCTACCCCTCGGGTCCTACAATGAGCAGTTCTTC. Amino acids: CASLPLGSYNEQFF.